These 27 T cell receptor beta chains came from one sample sequenced in a study of T cells in Graves' hyperthyroidism and ophthalmopathy. Amplified TCR beta CDR3 regions came from RNA transcripts. With the HTBI primer set, the TCR CDR3 went through a first round of RT-PCR. TCRdb independently ran MiXCR on the multiplex PCR reads; one entry per CDR3 protein. The data hold 540,000 or so distinct CDR3 sequences, with about 15% observed a single time. The sequencing sample was made of blood. Source of these receptors: a woman in her 30s with Graves' hyperthyroidism.

This clonotype has a count of ten or more. This rearrangement joins TRBV9 to TRBJ1-2; 8 bases are a match to TRBD1. Germline V gives CDR1 SGDLS, CDR2 YYNGEE. Trimming at V came to 0 bases and at J to 3 bases, leaving 4 bases not matched to a gene. The CDR3 has 15 residues. The CDR3 loop reads CASSVEQGAYYGYTF. In DNA, the CDR3 is TGTGCCAGCAGCGTAGAGCAGGGGGCGTACTATGGCTACACCTTC. The full variable domain, completed using reference TRBV9 and TRBJ1-2, is DSGVTQTPKHLITATGQRVTLRCSPRSGDLSVYWYQQSLDQGLQFLIQYYNGEERAKGNILERFSAQQFPDLHSELNLSSLELGDSALYFCASSVEQGAYYGYTFGSGTRLTVV.

This clonotype was recorded at least ten times. The gene calls are TRBV5-6 and TRBJ2-1, with no clear D. This CDR3 comprises 12 residues. V lost 6 bases and J 6 bases, leaving 10 bases between the germline ends. The V gene's germline CDR1 is SGHDT and CDR2 YYEEEE. CDR3 protein: CASTFLTNEQFF. The CDR3 nucleotides are TGTGCCAGCACCTTCCTAACCAATGAGCAGTTCTTC.

The gene calls are TRBV5-6 and TRBJ2-1; D remains ambiguous. Trimming took 2 bases from V and 9 from J, leaving 6 bases between them. Germline V gene data show CDR1 as SGHDT and CDR2 as YYEEEE. The CDR3 totals 11 residues. The CDR3 reads CASSFTREQFF. CDR3 bases: TGTGCCAGCAGCTTTACGCGTGAGCAGTTCTTC.

A word on this clonotype: With a much larger clone just one base away, this may be a read error. The chain links TRBV10-1 to TRBJ1-2; the D is unclear. Trimming removed 2 bases from V and 4 bases from J, with 8 bases in between. Per the germline V gene, CDR1 is WNHNN and CDR2 is SYGVQD (reference sequence). There are 13 residues in the CDR3. The CDR3 spells CASSERRTYGYTF. The CDR3 nucleotides read TGCGCCAGCAGTGAGAGACGAACCTATGGCTACACCTTC.

This clonotype was detected ten times or more. V usage is TRBV3-1 and J usage is TRBJ1-1, with D tentatively TRBD1 (5 bases). The CDR3 runs to 13 residues. The germline V gene encodes CDR1 LGHDT and CDR2 YNNKEL (reference sequence). Deletions cut 5 bases from V and 5 bases from J, with 12 bases between. The CDR3: CASSTGGSTEAFF. As DNA, the CDR3 is TGTGCCAGCAGCACGGGGGGATCTACTGAAGCTTTCTTT.

This sequence joins TRBV6-1 and TRBJ2-4; possible D gene TRBD2, 6 bases. V was pared by 8 bases and J by 5 bases, with 19 bases between. CDR1 is MNHNS and CDR2 is SASEGT in the germline V gene. This CDR3 region has 15 residues. CDR3 sequence (DNA): TGTGCCAGCCACGGGGGTGGAGCCTTCCAAAACATTCAGTACTTC. Amino acid sequence: CASHGGGAFQNIQYF.

This clonotype was counted ten times or more. The chain uses TRBV6-4 and TRBJ2-1, with D perhaps TRBD1 (5 bases). Germline V CDR1 and CDR2: MRHNA, SNTAGT. The CDR3 runs to 12 residues. The V and J ends lost 4 bases and 9 bases respectively, with 10 bases between them. For the CDR3, the DNA is TGTGCCAGCAGTGGGGCTAGGGGTGAGCAGTTCTTC. This translates into CASSGARGEQFF.

This clonotype appeared many times. This sequence joins TRBV27 and TRBJ2-7; TRBD2 matches at 8 bases. The CDR3 contains 15 residues. Germline V gene sequence: CDR1 MNHEY, CDR2 SMNVEV (reference sequence). V shed 6 bases, J shed 0 bases, and the junction held 7 bases outside the gene matches. Here the CDR3 DNA reads TGTGCCAGCAGCCACTCGGGAGGGGGCTCCTACGAGCAGTACTTC. Translation: CASSHSGGGSYEQYF.

The V gene is TRBV6-2 or TRBV6-3, the J gene TRBJ2-7, with D perhaps being TRBD1 or TRBD2 (6 bases each). The V gene's germline CDR1 is MNHEY and CDR2 SVGEGT. V lost 6 bases to trimming and J lost 1 base, with 16 bases between them. The CDR3 has 15 amino acids. CDR3: CASRANTGRSYEQYF. DNA of the CDR3: TGTGCCAGCAGGGCTAATACAGGGAGGTCCTACGAGCAGTACTTC.

This clonotype was observed many times. This chain links TRBV15 with TRBJ2-1; 11 nucleotides align to TRBD2. Germline trimming cut 5 bases from V and 9 bases from J; bases unmatched to any gene: 15. There are 17 residues in the CDR3. CDR1 and CDR2 (germline): LNHNV, YYDKDF (reference sequence). The CDR3 coding sequence is TGTGCCACCAGCGCCACTCCCGGGACTAGCGGAGGAGGTGAGCAGTTCTTC. It codes for CATSATPGTSGGGEQFF.

The V call is TRBV27, the J call TRBJ2-7; D is unresolved. The CDR3 is 12 residues long. Germline loops: CDR1 MNHEY, CDR2 SMNVEV (reference sequence). V gave up 8 bases and J gave up 5 bases, with 13 bases separating them. The CDR3 here is CASASTSDEQYF. CDR3 sequence (DNA): TGTGCCAGCGCTTCTACCTCAGACGAGCAGTACTTC.

The rearrangement joins TRBV29-1 to TRBJ1-2, with a tentative D call TRBD1 (5 bases). This CDR3 is built from 14 residues. CDR1 is SQVTM, CDR2 ANQGSEA, per germline. V was cut by 2 bases and J by 8 bases, with 18 bases left in between. CDR3 in amino acids: CSVELTAYLGGYTF. CDR3 nucleotides: TGCAGCGTTGAATTGACAGCCTACCTGGGAGGCTACACCTTC.

In its sample, this clonotype was seen many times. The chain couples TRBV3-1 to TRBJ1-6; D ambiguous. Trimming removed 0 bases from V and 9 bases from J, with 12 bases in between. Germline V gene sequence: CDR1 LGHDT, CDR2 YNNKEL (reference sequence). This CDR3 is built from 15 residues. CDR3 DNA sequence: TGTGCCAGCAGCCAAGAGGGAGGGTTCGGTTCACCCCTCCACTTT. It specifies CASSQEGGFGSPLHF. The variable domain in full, completed from reference TRBV3-1 and TRBJ1-6, reads DTAVSQTPKYLVTQMGNDKSIKCEQNLGHDTMYWYKQDSKKFLKIMFSYNNKELIINETVPNRFSPKSPDKAHLNLHINSLELGDSAVYFCASSQEGGFGSPLHFGNGTRLTVT.

This clonotype was seen only a few times. The J gene is TRBJ1-4, the V gene TRBV19; D not certain. Trimming stripped 6 bases from V and 8 bases from J, with 10 bases between. The CDR3 has 12 amino acids. CDR1 is LNHDA and CDR2 is SQIVND in the germline V gene (reference sequence). The CDR3 bases are TGTGCCAGTAGCAGACCGCGGGAAAAACTGTTTTTT. Residues: CASSRPREKLFF.

A note on this clonotype: Given a much more abundant clone one base away, this may be a read error. The chain recombines TRBV2 with TRBJ2-1, with D possibly being TRBD1 (6 bases). CDR3 length equals 15 residues. Germline lookup yields CDR1 SNHLY and CDR2 FYNNEI. The CDR3 is CASSRDKGSCNEQFF. The DNA for the CDR3 is TGTGCCAGCAGCAGGGACAAAGGTTCCTGCAATGAGCAGTTCTTC.

The chain carries TRBV9 and TRBJ2-3, with 7 bases aligning to TRBD2. Trimming cost V 3 bases and J 4 bases; bases outside gene matches: 8. Germline loops: CDR1 SGDLS, CDR2 YYNGEE. This CDR3 has 15 residues. This CDR3 is CASSAIGLEADTQYF. The CDR3 nucleotides read TGTGCCAGCAGCGCGATCGGACTAGAAGCAGATACGCAGTATTTT.

This clonotype was observed a handful of times. The chain joins TRBV7-6 to TRBJ1-6; 8 bases match TRBD1. Germline trimming cut 1 base from V and 9 bases from J; bases unmatched to any gene: 5. The germline V gene has CDR1 SGHVS and CDR2 FNYEAQ. The CDR3 runs to 15 residues. CDR3 region: CASSLGGDRGSPLHF. CDR3 in DNA: TGTGCCAGCAGCTTAGGTGGTGACAGGGGTTCACCCCTCCACTTT.

The chain combines TRBV6-2 or TRBV6-3 with TRBJ1-2, with a tentative D call TRBD1 (5 bases). Germline-derived CDR1 and CDR2 are MNHEY and SVGEGT. The CDR3 consists of 14 residues. The V end was cut by 0 bases, the J end by 3 bases, with 8 bases between. This CDR3 is CASSYSGADYGYTF. The CDR3 nucleotides are TGTGCCAGCAGTTACTCAGGGGCGGACTATGGCTACACCTTC.

The V and J genes are TRBV28 and TRBJ2-7, with a weak D call TRBD1 (6 bases). V gave up 4 bases and J gave up 2 bases, with 15 bases separating them. The germline gives CDR1 MDHEN, CDR2 SYDVKM. The length of the CDR3 is 15 residues. The DNA for the CDR3 is TGTGCCAGCAGTTCCCAACGGGACAACCCCTACGAGCAGTACTTC. Its protein product is CASSSQRDNPYEQYF.

The chain recombines TRBV20-1 with TRBJ2-3; D possibly corresponds to TRBD2 (5 bases). CDR3 length: 16 amino acids. Germline V lookup: CDR1 DFQATT, CDR2 SNEGSKA (reference sequence). Trimming shortened V by 3 bases and J by 8 bases, and 24 bases separated the two germline ends. The chain's CDR3 is CSASSTNLWLAGTQYF. CDR3 DNA: TGCAGTGCTAGCTCCACTAATCTGTGGCTAGCTGGTACGCAGTATTTT.

V usage is TRBV20-1 and J usage is TRBJ1-1; no clear D gene. Germline V lookup: CDR1 DFQATT, CDR2 SNEGSKA (reference sequence). This CDR3 has 14 amino acids. Trimming removed 3 bases at V and 0 bases at J, with 11 bases between. CDR3 sequence reads: CSASFGQLNTEAFF. The DNA for the CDR3 is TGCAGTGCTAGCTTCGGCCAGTTGAACACTGAAGCTTTCTTT.

This clonotype was counted at least ten times. The chain recombines TRBV5-6 with TRBJ2-3; D might be TRBD1 (6 bases). The germline V and J ends were trimmed by 5 bases and 0 bases, with 10 bases remaining between them. This CDR3 is built from 14 residues. The germline V gene has CDR1 SGHDT and CDR2 YYEEEE. This CDR3 reads CASSTGYSTDTQYF. DNA of the CDR3: TGTGCCAGCAGTACAGGGTACAGCACAGATACGCAGTATTTT.

This clonotype appeared many times. The chain employs TRBV6-1 and TRBJ1-1; unclear D gene. The germline CDR1 and CDR2 sequences are MNHNS and SASEGT. The CDR3 sequence is 13 residues long. Trimming removed 1 base from V and 6 bases from J, with 9 bases in between. This chain's CDR3 is CASSEGMPPEAFF. The CDR3 DNA follows: TGTGCCAGCAGTGAAGGGATGCCCCCTGAAGCTTTCTTT.

The chain couples TRBV7-9 to TRBJ1-1; D possibly corresponds to TRBD1 (6 bases). Trimming removed 1 base from V and 11 bases from J, with 17 bases in between. CDR3 length: 14 residues. Germline V lookup: CDR1 SEHNR, CDR2 FQNEAQ (reference sequence). The CDR3 nucleotides read TGTGCCAGCAGCTTAGTAATCGGGGGGGCCGGGGCTTTCTTT. This gives the protein CASSLVIGGAGAFF. The full variable domain, completed using reference TRBV7-9 and TRBJ1-1, is DTGVSQNPRHKITKRGQNVTFRCDPISEHNRLYWYRQTLGQGPEFLTYFQNEAQLEKSRLLSDRFSAERPKGSFSTLEIQRTEQGDSAMYLCASSLVIGGAGAFFGQGTRLTVV.

This clonotype was picked up a small number of times. The rearrangement uses TRBV3-1 and TRBJ2-1; 8 nucleotides agree with TRBD2. Germline trimming cut 1 base from V and 1 base from J; bases unmatched to any gene: 3. Per the germline V gene, CDR1 is LGHDT and CDR2 is YNNKEL (reference sequence). This CDR3 region has 16 residues. CDR3 DNA: TGTGCCAGCAGCCAAGTGGCGGGGGGATCCTACAATGAGCAGTTCTTC. Translation gives CASSQVAGGSYNEQFF.

This clonotype has more than one count but fewer than ten. The chain links TRBV27 to TRBJ2-5, with TRBD1 identical over 9 bases. V shed 3 bases and J 5 bases; nucleotides not matched to a gene: 7. The CDR3 runs 15 residues. Germline CDR1 MNHEY, CDR2 SMNVEV (reference sequence). The CDR3 spells CASSFNRGRWETQYF. Here the CDR3 DNA reads TGTGCCAGCAGTTTTAACAGGGGGCGATGGGAGACCCAGTACTTC.

This clonotype occurred many times. This sequence joins TRBV7-3 and TRBJ2-3; 7 bases line up with TRBD1. There are 15 residues in the CDR3. Germline assignment: CDR1 SGHTA and CDR2 FQGTGA. The V segment lost 5 bases and the J segment 1 base; nucleotides outside the gene matches: 6. CDR3 in DNA: TGTGCCAGCAGCCCCACAGGGGCGGGCACAGATACGCAGTATTTT. This codes for CASSPTGAGTDTQYF.